These 27 T cell receptor beta chains share one sample of origin, sequenced in a study of technical replicates of blood from a few donors. Method: immunoSEQ multiplex PCR; TCRdb's copy keeps in-frame clones and lacks some. This table has approximately 82,000 clones, just over 95% appearing once. Sequencing was carried out using T cells isolated from PBMCs. These TCRs come from a human donor in good health.

This chain links TRBV6-5 with TRBJ1-4; D is ambiguous. CDR1 MNHEY and CDR2 SVGAGI come from the germline V gene. The V and J ends lost 7 bases and 8 bases respectively, with 8 bases between them. The CDR3 sequence is 11 residues long. The CDR3 DNA reads TGTGCCAGCAACATGACAGAAAAACTGTTTTTT. Protein sequence: CASNMTEKLFF.

This CDR3 is CASSFTGYSYNEQFF. In DNA form, the CDR3 reads TGTGCCAGCAGCTTTACGGGGTACTCCTACAATGAGCAGTTCTTC. This chain connects TRBV7-2 to TRBJ2-1; the D gene is possibly TRBD2 (5 bases). Germline lookup yields CDR1 SGHTA and CDR2 FQGNSA. V lost 3 bases, J lost 0 bases, and 9 bases lay in between. CDR3 length: 15 residues. Together with reference TRBV7-2 and TRBJ2-1, the CDR3 gives the full variable domain: GAGVSQSPSNKVTEKGKDVELRCDPISGHTALYWYRQSLGQGLEFLIYFQGNSAPDKSGLPSDRFSAERTGGSVSTLTIQRTQQEDSAVYLCASSFTGYSYNEQFFGPGTRLTVL.

As concerns this clone: Different DNA sequences within this sample yield the same CDR3. The chain carries TRBV9 and TRBJ2-3; D may be TRBD2 (5 bases). Germline V lookup: CDR1 SGDLS, CDR2 YYNGEE. The CDR3 totals 12 residues. V was pared by 0 bases and J by 6 bases, with 5 bases between. In DNA form, the CDR3 reads TGTGCCAGCAGCGTAGGCGGGGATACGCAGTATTTT. Encoded protein: CASSVGGDTQYF.

The chain joins TRBV9 to TRBJ2-1, with 10 bases fitting TRBD2. Germline V gives CDR1 SGDLS, CDR2 YYNGEE. The CDR3 loop spans 16 amino acids. V lost 4 bases to trimming and J lost 7 bases; unmatched junction nucleotides: 11. The CDR3, as DNA: TGTGCCAGCAGCTTCAACCGTCTAGCGGGAGAAAATGAGCAGTTCTTC. As protein: CASSFNRLAGENEQFF.

J is TRBJ1-1 and V is TRBV4-1; a possible D gene is TRBD1 (6 bases). Deletions cut 5 bases from V and 12 bases from J, with 28 bases between. The CDR3 is 16 residues long. Per the germline V gene, CDR1 is MGHRA and CDR2 is YSYEKL. In DNA form, the CDR3 reads TGCGCCAGCAGCACCCCCCCCGGGGAGGGGGAGGGAAAAACTTTCTTT. It translates to CASSTPPGEGEGKTFF.

This clone was recorded once. The chain carries TRBV11-3 and TRBJ2-7; a weak D match, TRBD1 (5 bases). V lost 7 bases and J 1 base, leaving 11 bases between the germline ends. The germline V gene has CDR1 SGHNT and CDR2 YENEEA. The CDR3 loop spans 13 amino acids. This chain's CDR3 is CASIPGNSYEQYF. CDR3 nucleotides: TGTGCCAGCATCCCAGGGAATTCCTACGAGCAGTACTTC.

V is TRBV28 and J is TRBJ2-7; 7 nucleotides agree with TRBD1. The CDR3 loop spans 15 amino acids. The V segment lost 8 bases and the J segment 6 bases; nucleotides outside the gene matches: 16. The V gene's germline CDR1 is MDHEN and CDR2 SYDVKM. The CDR3: CASEREGQSSREQYF. The CDR3 DNA is TGTGCCAGCGAACGAGAGGGACAGTCATCTCGCGAGCAGTACTTC.

The rearrangement joins TRBV5-6 to TRBJ1-2; 7 positions agree with TRBD1. Per the germline V gene, CDR1 is SGHDT and CDR2 is YYEEEE. The CDR3 extends over 13 amino acids. J lost 8 bases, V lost 0 bases, and 4 bases had no gene match. This CDR3 is CASSLGRTGGYTF. The CDR3 coding sequence is TGTGCCAGCAGCTTGGGCAGGACAGGAGGCTACACCTTC.

The rearrangement uses TRBV9 and TRBJ2-7, with a weak D call TRBD2 (6 bases). Germline V gene sequence: CDR1 SGDLS, CDR2 YYNGEE. CDR3 length: 12 amino acids. Between the trimmed V and J ends, which lost 3 bases and 2 bases, there was a span of 6 bases. The CDR3 loop is CASSGGTYEQYF. The CDR3 bases are TGTGCCAGCAGCGGCGGGACCTACGAGCAGTACTTC.

This sequence joins TRBV5-6 and TRBJ1-5; D call uncertain. Between the trimmed V and J ends, which lost 2 bases and 5 bases, there was a span of 8 bases. CDR3 length: 13 residues. The germline V gene has CDR1 SGHDT and CDR2 YYEEEE. The CDR3 coding sequence is TGTGCCAGCAGCTTAGGCGGCCATCAGCCCCAGCATTTT. Its translation is CASSLGGHQPQHF.

This chain uses TRBV4-3 with TRBJ2-1, with D possibly matching TRBD1 (6 bases). The CDR3 is 15 residues long. V was clipped by 3 bases and J by 5 bases, with 14 bases between them. Germline V gene sequence: CDR1 LGHNA, CDR2 YSLEER. CDR3 sequence (DNA): TGCGCCAGCAGCCAGCTACCGGGACATAACAATGAGCAGTTCTTC. As protein: CASSQLPGHNNEQFF.

V is TRBV25-1 and J is TRBJ1-4, with D possibly matching TRBD1 (5 bases). Germline V gene lookup returns CDR1 MGHDK and CDR2 SYGVNS. V was pared by 5 bases and J by 6 bases, with 10 bases between. CDR3 size: 13 residues. CDR3 nucleotides: TGTGCCAGCAGTCGGCAAGGGGATGAAAAACTGTTTTTT. It encodes CASSRQGDEKLFF.

Here the CDR3 DNA reads TGTGCCAGTAGTCCGTCAGGGGGCCTCTATGGCTACACCTTC. Translation gives CASSPSGGLYGYTF. The rearrangement joins TRBV19 to TRBJ1-2; TRBD1 aligns across 8 bases. With 5 bases clipped from V and 4 bases from J, the junction kept 6 bases outside the gene matches. The CDR3 covers 14 residues. From germline, CDR1 is LNHDA and CDR2 SQIVND (reference sequence).

The rearrangement uses TRBV27 and TRBJ1-3, with D uncertain. The ends were cut back, 3 bases at V and 4 bases at J, with 13 bases in the middle. Per germline, CDR1 MNHEY and CDR2 SMNVEV (reference sequence). This CDR3 comprises 15 residues. DNA for the CDR3: TGTGCCAGCAGTTTGGGGAGATTGTCGGGAAACACCATATATTTT. Encoded protein: CASSLGRLSGNTIYF.

The chain has TRBV18 and TRBJ2-7, with D perhaps matching TRBD2 (5 bases). CDR1 and CDR2 from the germline V gene are KGHSH and LQKENI. V shed 2 bases and J shed 3 bases, with 11 bases lying between them. This CDR3 is 14 amino acids long. DNA for the CDR3: TGTGCCAGCTCACCAACAGTAGGGAGCTACGAGCAGTACTTC. This gives the protein CASSPTVGSYEQYF.

This chain connects TRBV27 to TRBJ2-7, with 8 positions matching TRBD2. CDR1 MNHEY and CDR2 SMNVEV come from the germline V gene (reference sequence). The CDR3 has 16 amino acids. V gave up 7 bases and J gave up 1 base; unmatched junction bases: 12. The CDR3 DNA reads as TGTGCCAGCACGGGGGGGAATAATGGAGCGTCCTACGAGCAGTACTTC. Translating it yields CASTGGNNGASYEQYF.

The rearrangement links TRBV7-2 to TRBJ2-7; D perhaps matches TRBD2 (6 bases). CDR1 is SGHTA and CDR2 is FQGNSA in the germline V gene. The V and J ends lost 5 bases and 2 bases respectively, with 13 bases between them. The length of the CDR3 is 14 residues. The CDR3 bases are TGTGCCAGCAGCCTGGGCGGGACGACCTACGAGCAGTACTTC. It yields the protein CASSLGGTTYEQYF.

J is TRBJ2-5 and V is TRBV7-2, with 7 nucleotides matching TRBD1. Germline V CDR1 and CDR2: SGHTA, FQGNSA. This CDR3 has 15 amino acids. V was pared by 4 bases and J by 5 bases, with 10 bases of the junction left unmatched. The CDR3 region has the DNA TGTGCCAGCAGCTACCTGTACAGGGGATCGGAGACCCAGTACTTC. Amino acids: CASSYLYRGSETQYF.

The chain employs TRBV5-1 and TRBJ2-3; unclear D gene. V lost 6 bases and J lost 4, with 6 bases in between. Per germline, CDR1 SGHRS and CDR2 YFSETQ. CDR3 length equals 11 residues. The CDR3 region is CASTGSDTQYF. The CDR3 region has the DNA TGCGCCAGCACCGGGTCAGATACGCAGTATTTT.

This clone was counted a single time. The V and J genes are TRBV18 and TRBJ2-5; D is unclear. The V and J ends lost 6 bases and 5 bases respectively, with 13 bases between them. Germline-derived CDR1 and CDR2 are KGHSH and LQKENI. CDR3 length: 13 amino acids. The chain's CDR3 is CASSGQRPETQYF. The DNA of the CDR3 is TGTGCCAGCTCCGGCCAGCGTCCGGAGACCCAGTACTTC.

In regard to this clone: The junction and the germline gene differ at one end; a read error may be behind it. This sequence joins TRBV7-9 and TRBJ1-1, with TRBD1 as a possible D gene (6 bases). The CDR3 runs 10 residues. Germline CDR1 and CDR2: SEHNR and FQNEAQ (reference sequence). CDR3: CASSKPGTSF. The CDR3 region has the DNA TGTGCCAGCAGCAAACCCGGGACAAGCTTT. Combining the CDR3 with reference TRBV7-9 and TRBJ1-1 gives the whole variable domain DTGVSQNPRHKITKRGQNVTFRCDPISEHNRLYWYRQTLGQGPEFLTYFQNEAQLEKSRLLSDRFSAERPKGSFSTLEIQRTEQGDSAMYLCASSKPGTSFGQGTRLTVV.

The V and J genes are TRBV5-4 and TRBJ2-1, with D unclear. Trimming cost V 3 bases and J 10 bases, with 23 bases left between them. Germline V gene lookup returns CDR1 SGHNT and CDR2 YYREEE (reference sequence). This CDR3 spans 16 amino acids. As DNA, the CDR3 is TGTGCCAGCAGCTCTCAGACTGGAGACCGACTCCAAGAGCAGTTCTTC. Translating gives CASSSQTGDRLQEQFF.

The chain joins TRBV9 to TRBJ1-5, with a possible D match to TRBD1 (5 bases). The CDR3 consists of 15 residues. Germline V gives CDR1 SGDLS, CDR2 YYNGEE. V lost 0 bases to trimming and J lost 4 bases, with 11 bases between them. CDR3: CASSVGGSQNQPQHF. In nucleotides, the CDR3 is TGTGCCAGCAGCGTAGGGGGCTCCCAGAATCAGCCCCAGCATTTT.

The rearrangement links TRBV11-2 to TRBJ1-4; 8 bases are a match to TRBD1. CDR3 length equals 16 residues. The ends lost 5 bases at V and 5 bases at J; junction bases unmatched: 10. CDR1 is SGHAT, CDR2 FQNNGV, per germline. The CDR3 DNA sequence: TGTGCCAGCAGCAGACCCGACAGGGGAAGAAATGAAAAACTGTTTTTT. Its translation: CASSRPDRGRNEKLFF. The whole variable domain, filled in from reference TRBV11-2 and TRBJ1-4, reads EAGVAQSPRYKIIEKRQSVAFWCNPISGHATLYWYQQILGQGPKLLIQFQNNGVVDDSQLPKDRFSAERLKGVDSTLKIQPAKLEDSAVYLCASSRPDRGRNEKLFFGSGTQLSVL.

The chain has TRBV19 and TRBJ1-3; D is undetermined. The CDR3 length is 16 residues. Germline assignment: CDR1 LNHDA and CDR2 SQIVND (reference sequence). V was clipped by 7 bases and J by 0 bases, with 16 bases between them. The CDR3 DNA is TGTGCCAGTACAAGACTCAGCGGCCGCTCTGGAAACACCATATATTTT. Its translation: CASTRLSGRSGNTIYF.

V is TRBV29-1 and J is TRBJ1-2; D might be TRBD1 (5 bases). CDR3 length: 11 amino acids. CDR1 SQVTM and CDR2 ANQGSEA come from the germline V gene. V shed 2 bases and J shed 6 bases, with 7 bases lying between them. The CDR3 protein is CSVERGNGYTF. The DNA of the CDR3 is TGCAGCGTTGAACGGGGGAATGGCTACACCTTC. The whole variable domain, filled in from reference TRBV29-1 and TRBJ1-2, reads SAVISQKPSRDICQRGTSLTIQCQVDSQVTMMFWYRQQPGQSLTLIATANQGSEATYESGFVIDKFPISRPNLTFSTLTVSNMSPEDSSIYLCSVERGNGYTFGSGTRLTVV.

V gene TRBV28 combines with J gene TRBJ2-7, with 14 nucleotides matching TRBD2. CDR1 and CDR2 from the germline V gene are MDHEN and SYDVKM. V shed 9 bases and J 3 bases; nucleotides not matched to a gene: 7. CDR3 size: 15 residues. The chain's CDR3 is CASRRGLAGVYEQYF. As DNA, the CDR3 is TGTGCCAGTCGGAGGGGACTAGCGGGAGTCTACGAGCAGTACTTC. Looking up the rest from reference TRBV28 and TRBJ2-7 gives the full variable domain: DVKVTQSSRYLVKRTGEKVFLECVQDMDHENMFWYRQDPGLGLRLIYFSYDVKMKEKGDIPEGYSVSREKKERFSLILESASTNQTSMYLCASRRGLAGVYEQYFGPGTRLTVT.